The 29 T cell receptor beta chains presented below share a single source sample, sequenced in a study of cytomegalovirus exposure and HLA in healthy donors. Vbeta (60) and Jbeta (13) primers were used in the PCR. Produced via immunoSEQ multiplex PCR; TCRdb's table is partial and in-frame only. The repertoire holds approximately 53,000 clones, with roughly 73% as singletons. Sequencing was done on a sample of PBMCs. The source of these receptors is a middle-aged woman in good health and CMV-seropositive.

V usage is TRBV30 and J usage is TRBJ1-5; D not certain. The CDR3 runs 14 residues. Germline CDR1 and CDR2: GTSNPN and SVGIG (reference sequence). Trimming took off 1 base at V and 1 base at J, with 8 bases between the two ends. In nucleotides, the CDR3 is TGTGCCTGGAGTGGAGCCGTAAGCAATCAGCCCCAGCATTTT. Its protein product is CAWSGAVSNQPQHF.

The chain recombines TRBV7-2 with TRBJ2-3, with D perhaps matching TRBD2 (7 bases). The germline gives CDR1 SGHTA, CDR2 FQGNSA. The CDR3 is 15 amino acids. V was shortened by 3 bases and J by 3 bases, with 13 bases between the two germline ends. CDR3 nucleotides: TGTGCCAGCAGCTTGGCGGGGGCGTATACAGATACGCAGTATTTT. Protein sequence: CASSLAGAYTDTQYF.

The genes are TRBV11-2 and TRBJ2-5; TRBD2 agrees at 10 bases. V shed 3 bases and J 4 bases; nucleotides not matched to a gene: 5. CDR3 length equals 15 residues. Per the germline V gene, CDR1 is SGHAT and CDR2 is FQNNGV. CDR3 sequence (DNA): TGTGCCAGCAGCTTGGGGACTAGCGTGCGAGAGACCCAGTACTTC. The encoded protein is CASSLGTSVRETQYF.

The CDR3 is CASSPSPMGRGTEAFF. In nucleotides, the CDR3 is TGTGCCAGCAGTCCTTCGCCCATGGGGAGGGGCACTGAAGCTTTCTTT. The chain recombines TRBV28 with TRBJ1-1, with TRBD1 as a possible D gene (5 bases). Germline V gives CDR1 MDHEN, CDR2 SYDVKM. The CDR3 loop spans 16 amino acids. V was trimmed by 5 bases and J by 4 bases, leaving 20 bases between them.

The chain joins TRBV23-1 to TRBJ2-2; D remains unclear. TRBV23-1 is labeled an ORF, and its function is uncertain. CDR3 size: 12 residues. Trimming removed 1 base at V and 6 bases at J, with 3 bases between. This CDR3 is CASSQLSGELFF. DNA of the CDR3: TGCGCCAGCAGTCAATTATCCGGGGAGCTGTTTTTT.

The rearrangement uses TRBV9 and TRBJ1-1, with 7 bases matching TRBD1. Trimming at V came to 0 bases and at J to 9 bases, leaving 2 bases not matched to a gene. The V gene's germline CDR1 is SGDLS and CDR2 YYNGEE. The CDR3 is made up of 12 amino acids. CDR3 sequence reads: CASSVVGQKAFF. The DNA of the CDR3 is TGTGCCAGCAGCGTAGTGGGACAGAAAGCTTTCTTT.

This chain connects TRBV6-4 to TRBJ2-1, with 7 bases matching TRBD1. Germline V CDR1 and CDR2: MRHNA, SNTAGT. Unmatched junction bases numbered 13, after V lost 4 bases and J lost 7 bases. The CDR3 runs 16 residues. CDR3 residues: CASSANRGHPGNEQFF. CDR3 nucleotide sequence: TGTGCCAGCAGTGCCAACAGGGGACACCCGGGGAATGAGCAGTTCTTC.

The chain combines TRBV15 with TRBJ1-5; D is perhaps TRBD1 (5 bases). This CDR3 region has 15 residues. V lost 0 bases to trimming and J lost 5 bases, with 11 bases between them. Germline CDR1 LNHNV, CDR2 YYDKDF (reference sequence). In DNA, the CDR3 is TGTGCCACCAGCAGAGATGGGCAGGGTTATCAGCCCCAGCATTTT. Translation gives CATSRDGQGYQPQHF.

The chain couples TRBV4-1 to TRBJ2-7; D is perhaps TRBD2 (5 bases). Trimming cost V 1 base and J 3 bases, with 10 bases left between them. This CDR3 has 14 residues. Looked up from germline, CDR1 is MGHRA and CDR2 is YSYEKL. CDR3 amino acids: CASSQVPRDYEQYF. The CDR3, as DNA: TGCGCCAGCAGCCAAGTGCCTCGGGACTACGAGCAGTACTTC.

The chain recombines TRBV21-1 with TRBJ1-4; the tabulated D call, TRBD1, remains unverified against the DNA. TRBV21-1 is described as a pseudogene. The CDR3 runs to 16 residues. CDR3 residues: CASSKGSQGANEKLFF. CDR3 nucleotide sequence: TGTGCCAGCAGCAAGGGTTCCCAGGGGGCTAATGAAAAACTGTTTTTT.

The gene calls are TRBV11-2 and TRBJ2-3, with TRBD2 matching over 7 bases. The CDR3 covers 14 residues. Per germline, CDR1 SGHAT and CDR2 FQNNGV. V was pared by 0 bases and J by 6 bases, with 3 bases of the junction left unmatched. Written as DNA, the CDR3 is TGTGCCAGCAGCTTAGATCATAGCGGGGATACGCAGTATTTT. It codes for CASSLDHSGDTQYF. The full variable domain, in which reference TRBV11-2 and TRBJ2-3 provide the parts outside the CDR3, is EAGVAQSPRYKIIEKRQSVAFWCNPISGHATLYWYQQILGQGPKLLIQFQNNGVVDDSQLPKDRFSAERLKGVDSTLKIQPAKLEDSAVYLCASSLDHSGDTQYFGPGTRLTVL.

The chain combines TRBV4-3 with TRBJ1-6; D might be TRBD1 (6 bases). V was shortened by 0 bases and J by 9 bases, with 9 bases between the two germline ends. Germline CDR1 reads LGHNA; CDR2 reads YSLEER. This CDR3 contains 14 residues. CDR3 DNA: TGCGCCAGCAGCCAAGAGAACAGGGTTTCACCCCTCCACTTT. Translated, it gives CASSQENRVSPLHF.

The CDR3 is CASSPGTTGEDREQYF. The CDR3 nucleotides read TGTGCCAGCAGCCCCGGAACGACAGGGGAAGACAGGGAGCAGTACTTC. The V gene is TRBV28, the J gene TRBJ2-7; 8 bases agree with TRBD1. The CDR3 has 16 amino acids. Losses at the gene ends were 6 bases for V and 7 bases for J; bases not matched to a gene: 17. Germline assignment: CDR1 MDHEN and CDR2 SYDVKM.

This clone has a handful of counts. The chain is built from TRBV9 and TRBJ2-1, with 8 bases fitting TRBD1. Germline CDR1 SGDLS, CDR2 YYNGEE. This CDR3 region has 16 residues. Losses at the gene ends were 3 bases for V and 8 bases for J; bases not matched to a gene: 13. CDR3 amino acids: CASSEGTGDGIHEQFF. The CDR3 DNA follows: TGTGCCAGCAGCGAAGGGACAGGTGACGGGATCCATGAGCAGTTCTTC.

The chain employs TRBV7-2 and TRBJ1-2; TRBD1 might be the D (6 bases). The CDR3 runs 12 residues. Trimming took 5 bases from V and 11 from J, leaving 15 bases between them. The germline CDR1 and CDR2 sequences are SGHTA and FQGNSA. In nucleotides, the CDR3 is TGTGCCAGCAGCGATTCGGGGGGGGCATACACCTTC. Amino acids: CASSDSGGAYTF. Full variable domain (outside the CDR3, taken from reference TRBV7-2 and TRBJ1-2): GAGVSQSPSNKVTEKGKDVELRCDPISGHTALYWYRQSLGQGLEFLIYFQGNSAPDKSGLPSDRFSAERTGGSVSTLTIQRTQQEDSAVYLCASSDSGGAYTFGSGTRLTVV.

The CDR3 region has the DNA TGTGCCAGCAGCTTGGCGGGGTATAATTCACCCCTCCACTTT. Translation: CASSLAGYNSPLHF. The chain links TRBV5-4 to TRBJ1-6; D not certain. The CDR3 runs to 14 residues. Trimming stripped 0 bases from V and 4 bases from J, with 5 bases between. Germline V gene data show CDR1 as SGHNT and CDR2 as YYREEE (reference sequence).

CDR3 residues: CASSPQGDDNSPLHF. CDR3 bases: TGCGCCAGCAGCCCTCAGGGGGACGATAATTCACCCCTCCACTTT. This sequence joins TRBV4-3 and TRBJ1-6, with 7 bases matching TRBD1. The CDR3 length is 15 residues. V lost 4 bases and J lost 5; bases outside the gene matches: 5. Germline V CDR1 and CDR2: LGHNA, YSLEER.

This rearrangement joins TRBV2 to TRBJ2-2; 13 bases line up with TRBD2. The germline CDR1 and CDR2 sequences are SNHLY and FYNNEI. This CDR3 is built from 15 residues. V shed 5 bases, J shed 5 bases, and the junction held 2 bases outside the gene matches. For the CDR3, the DNA is TGTGCCAGCAGTATGACTAGCGGGGGGACCGGGGAGCTGTTTTTT. Translation gives CASSMTSGGTGELFF.

The chain couples TRBV30 to TRBJ1-2; D is perhaps TRBD1 (6 bases). Germline assignment: CDR1 GTSNPN and CDR2 SVGIG (reference sequence). The CDR3 covers 13 residues. Trimming stripped 4 bases from V and 7 bases from J, with 16 bases between. CDR3 in DNA: TGTGCCTGGACTGCTCAGGGGCGGAGTGGCTACACCTTC. It is translated as CAWTAQGRSGYTF.

CDR3 nucleotides: TGTGCCAGCCTCCCCACAGGGGCTAATGAAAAACTGTTTTTT. Translation gives CASLPTGANEKLFF. The chain carries TRBV5-5 and TRBJ1-4; the match to TRBD1 covers 7 bases. V lost 7 bases to trimming and J lost 3 bases; unmatched junction nucleotides: 6. Per the germline V gene, CDR1 is SGHKS and CDR2 is YYEKEE (reference sequence). CDR3 length: 14 residues.

The chain carries TRBV30 and TRBJ1-5, with a possible D match to TRBD1 (5 bases). The CDR3 loop spans 15 amino acids. Germline CDR1 and CDR2: GTSNPN and SVGIG (reference sequence). Trimming stripped 0 bases from V and 7 bases from J, with 16 bases between. The CDR3 nucleotides are TGTGCCTGGAGTGTATGGGGGGGTGGCGGGCAGCCCCAGCATTTT. Its translation: CAWSVWGGGGQPQHF.

The rearrangement uses TRBV29-1 and TRBJ1-4; the match to TRBD1 covers 8 bases. Unmatched junction bases numbered 4, after V lost 5 bases and J lost 8 bases. CDR1 and CDR2 from the germline V gene are SQVTM and ANQGSEA. The CDR3 totals 12 residues. The CDR3 DNA reads as TGCAGCGTTCAGGGGGCGGGGGAAAAACTGTTTTTT. Translated, it gives CSVQGAGEKLFF.

This clone was recorded only once. This chain joins TRBV7-9 and TRBJ2-5, with D possibly matching TRBD2 (5 bases). Germline CDR1 is SEHNR and CDR2 is FQNEAQ (reference sequence). This CDR3 has 13 residues. V gave up 3 bases and J gave up 5 bases, with 10 bases separating them. The CDR3 sequence is CASSFVPGETQYF. In DNA, the CDR3 is TGTGCCAGCAGCTTCGTGCCGGGGGAGACCCAGTACTTC.

The chain links TRBV6-1 to TRBJ1-5; weak D call: TRBD1 (5 bases). Germline V CDR1 and CDR2: MNHNS, SASEGT. Trimming shortened V by 4 bases and J by 1 base, and 8 bases separated the two germline ends. The CDR3 loop spans 14 amino acids. CDR3 amino acids: CASSGDSSNQPQHF. DNA of the CDR3: TGTGCCAGCAGTGGAGACAGCAGCAATCAGCCCCAGCATTTT.

For the CDR3, the DNA is TGTGCCAGCAGCCCCCCTACCAATGAGCAGTTCTTC. It encodes CASSPPTNEQFF. The V gene is TRBV7-2, the J gene TRBJ2-1; D gene ambiguous. V was shortened by 5 bases and J by 6 bases, with 8 bases between the two germline ends. This CDR3 comprises 12 residues. CDR1 and CDR2 from the germline V gene are SGHTA and FQGNSA.

The chain joins TRBV5-8 to TRBJ2-5; 15 bases line up with TRBD2. The germline V gene encodes CDR1 SGHTS and CDR2 YDEGEE. V was clipped by 4 bases and J by 2 bases; unmatched bases: 6. The CDR3 has 17 amino acids. The CDR3 nucleotides read TGTGCCAGCAGCCCTGGACTAGCGGGGGGGACTCAAGAGACCCAGTACTTC. Translated, it gives CASSPGLAGGTQETQYF.

The CDR3 sequence: CASIPGQGRDEQFF. CDR3 DNA sequence: TGTGCCAGTATTCCGGGACAGGGGAGGGACGAGCAGTTCTTC. This sequence joins TRBV19 and TRBJ2-1; 10 bases are shared with TRBD1. J gave up 10 bases and V 7 bases, and 10 bases lay outside the gene matches. CDR1 is LNHDA, CDR2 SQIVND, per germline (reference sequence). There are 14 residues in the CDR3.

The chain recombines TRBV30 with TRBJ1-1; the match to TRBD1 covers 8 bases. The germline V gene has CDR1 GTSNPN and CDR2 SVGIG (reference sequence). The CDR3 loop spans 10 amino acids. V dropped 5 bases and J dropped 7; count of bases not matched to a gene: 0. CDR3 sequence: CAWGQGEAFF. Written as DNA, the CDR3 is TGTGCCTGGGGACAGGGTGAAGCTTTCTTT.

The CDR3 coding sequence is TGTGCCAGCAGGGAGACAGGAAACACTGAAGCTTTCTTT. Translation gives CASRETGNTEAFF. This chain joins TRBV11-2 and TRBJ1-1, with TRBD1 as a possible D gene (6 bases). Germline lookup yields CDR1 SGHAT and CDR2 FQNNGV. V gave up 6 bases and J gave up 2 bases, with 10 bases separating them. This CDR3 comprises 13 residues.